The source of this T cell receptor beta chain is a study of shared clonotypes between healthy human individuals. CD4+ cell separation produced CD45RA+ naive and CD45RA-negative memory subsets. Study findings and constraints: Relative to memory subsets, naive subsets generally showed larger estimated richness. The expectation was that sequencing depth would affect clonotype sharing among donors.

For every subset, genomic DNA was evenly distributed across several immunoSEQ plates. Measured with immunoSEQ multiplex PCR; TCRdb has only the in-frame clones, and not every one. This sample carries some 2,000,000 clones, about 95% of them seen once, and the ten largest clones take more than 0.1%. A remark on this clone: The antigen is not known.

The TCR was taken from a man younger than 35 in good health. Sequenced sample: naive CD4+ T cells sorted from blood. Subset given: CD45RA+ positively selected.

The CDR3 spells CASSRLAGGSYNEQFF. Here the CDR3 DNA reads TGTGCCAGCAGTCGACTAGCGGGGGGTTCCTACAATGAGCAGTTCTTC. This chain uses TRBV2 with TRBJ2-1; 13 nucleotides line up with TRBD2. CDR1 is SNHLY, CDR2 FYNNEI, per germline. The junction had 2 bases not matched to a gene; V was cut back by 5 bases and J by 1 base. The CDR3 has 16 amino acids.